Sequencing of this TCR beta chain was carried out in a study of T cell responses to AZD1222 COVID-19 vaccine. General study findings and limits: Repertoire sampling occurred only after the peak T cell response.

Germline CDR1 MNHEY, CDR2 SVGAGI. V dropped 7 bases and J dropped 7; count of bases not matched to a gene: 11. This CDR3 comprises 15 residues. The method was immunoSEQ multiplex PCR; TCRdb's version includes in-frame clones alone and lacks a portion of them. The data contain about 120,000 clones, over 85% of them singletons. Regarding this clone: Its antigen is not known.

V and J are TRBV6-5 and TRBJ2-1; 9 bases agree with TRBD2. This TCR came from an adult in good health. The sequencing used peripheral blood, collected on day 0 of AZD1222 vaccination. CDR3 coding DNA: TGTGCCAGCATTTCCCCGGGACTAGCTCTAAATGAGCAGTTCTTC. Translating gives CASISPGLALNEQFF.